This TCR beta chain appears in the sequencing data of a study of CD8 T cells in Susac syndrome. General study findings and limits: Across the total CD8+ repertoires, under 20 Susac-specific public clones were found. The CD8+ TEMRA repertoires yielded roughly 5 such clones.

This CDR3 contains 11 residues. V lost 4 bases and J lost 4, with 5 bases in between. CDR1 and CDR2 from the germline V gene are ENHRY and SYGVKD. As regards this clonotype: Its cognate antigen is unknown.

A quantity of about 0.5 to 1 ug RNA underwent reverse transcription using random hexamers. Amplification of TCR beta CDR3 by immunoSEQ multiplex PCR spanned 54 Vbeta and 13 Jbeta. One entry per CDR3 protein results from TCRdb running MiXCR on the immunoSEQ multiplex PCR reads. The sample lists 95,000 to 150,000 distinct CDR3 sequences, around 94% occurring once. The CD8+ and CD4+ T cells were negatively isolated, with the TEMRA cells enriched by FACS. Sequencing was carried out using CD8+ T cells from PBMCs. This chain connects TRBV10-3 to TRBJ2-7; unclear D gene. This receptor was taken from a human donor with Susac syndrome. The CDR3 reads CAISGDYEQYF. CDR3 DNA sequence: TGTGCCATCAGTGGGGATTACGAGCAGTACTTC.